Below, 30 T cell receptor beta chains from the same sample are listed, as sequenced in a study of T cells after yellow fever vaccination. TCRdb reprocessed the 5' RACE reads via MiXCR and lists one record per CDR3 protein. The table lists hundreds of thousands of distinct CDR3 sequences, around 3.6% of them singletons, with roughly a quarter in the top ten. This specimen consisted of PBMCs, obtained on the day of the yellow fever booster vaccination. Receptors originate from a man between 18 and 29 years old who received the YFV17D yellow fever vaccine.

The J gene is TRBJ1-6, the V gene TRBV7-2, with a weak D call TRBD1 (5 bases). There are 15 residues in the CDR3. Germline CDR1 and CDR2: SGHTA and FQGNSA. V was shortened by 3 bases and J by 9 bases, with 15 bases between the two germline ends. CDR3 loop: CASSFYGVGASPLHF. The CDR3 DNA reads as TGTGCCAGCAGCTTCTACGGGGTCGGGGCTTCACCCCTCCACTTT. Filled out from reference TRBV7-2 and TRBJ1-6, the complete variable domain reads GAGVSQSPSNKVTEKGKDVELRCDPISGHTALYWYRQSLGQGLEFLIYFQGNSAPDKSGLPSDRFSAERTGGSVSTLTIQRTQQEDSAVYLCASSFYGVGASPLHFGNGTRLTVT.

This clonotype occurred many times. The chain has TRBV5-6 and TRBJ2-4; 10 bases are shared with TRBD1. Looked up from germline, CDR1 is SGHDT and CDR2 is YYEEEE. The CDR3 is 15 residues long. With V trimmed by 4 bases and J by 8 bases, 9 bases remained unmatched. The DNA of the CDR3 is TGTGCCAGCAGCCAACGGTCCGGGACAGGGGACATTCAGTACTTC. Translated, it gives CASSQRSGTGDIQYF.

This clonotype was counted ten times or more. CDR3 nucleotides: TGTGCCAGCAGCTTGGGACTAGCGGGGGGAATAGATACGCAGTATTTT. Translating gives CASSLGLAGGIDTQYF. This rearrangement joins TRBV7-2 to TRBJ2-3; 15 nucleotides agree with TRBD2. V was clipped by 3 bases and J by 5 bases; unmatched bases: 3. The V gene's germline CDR1 is SGHTA and CDR2 FQGNSA. The CDR3 covers 16 residues.

A few counts support this clonotype. Written as DNA, the CDR3 is TGTGCCAGCAGACGACTAGTCGCTACAGATACGCAGTATTTT. Translating gives CASRRLVATDTQYF. The chain links TRBV6-2 or TRBV6-3 to TRBJ2-3; D is perhaps TRBD2 (6 bases). The CDR3 extends over 14 amino acids. Trimming took 6 bases from V and 3 from J, leaving 13 bases between them. Germline V gives CDR1 MNHEY, CDR2 SVGEGT.

The chain recombines TRBV12-3 or TRBV12-4 with TRBJ2-3; 12 bases agree with TRBD2. This CDR3 comprises 16 residues. With 3 bases clipped from V and 2 bases from J, the junction kept 3 bases outside the gene matches. CDR3 nucleotides: TGTGCCAGCAGTTTCCGGACTAGCGGGGTCACAGATACGCAGTATTTT. The encoded protein is CASSFRTSGVTDTQYF.

This clonotype was seen only a few times. The rearrangement joins TRBV6-5 to TRBJ2-1; no firm D call. The CDR3 length is 14 residues. Germline CDR1 MNHEY, CDR2 SVGAGI. Deletions cut 6 bases from V and 16 bases from J, with 25 bases between. CDR3 residues: CASSGYNAEHVLFF. Here the CDR3 DNA reads TGTGCCAGCAGCGGTTATAATGCGGAACACGTACTTTTCTTC.

This clonotype showed up just a few times. The rearrangement joins TRBV7-9 to TRBJ1-1, with no clear D. Trimming pared 2 bases from V and 4 bases from J, leaving 8 bases between. Germline loops: CDR1 SEHNR, CDR2 FQNEAQ (reference sequence). The CDR3 totals 13 residues. CDR3 coding DNA: TGTGCCAGCAGCTTAAATGTCCCCACTGAAGCTTTCTTT. It is translated as CASSLNVPTEAFF. Full variable domain (remainder filled in from reference TRBV7-9 and TRBJ1-1): DTGVSQNPRHKITKRGQNVTFRCDPISEHNRLYWYRQTLGQGPEFLTYFQNEAQLEKSRLLSDRFSAERPKGSFSTLEIQRTEQGDSAMYLCASSLNVPTEAFFGQGTRLTVV.

This clonotype appeared a few times. The chain links TRBV9 to TRBJ1-2, with TRBD1 identical over 7 bases. Trimming took 4 bases from V and 4 from J; bases not matched to a gene: 13. The CDR3 spans 16 residues. Germline-derived CDR1 and CDR2 are SGDLS and YYNGEE. The CDR3 DNA follows: TGTGCCAGCAGCAAGGACAGGTTGGCGCCCATCTATGGCTACACCTTC. Its translation is CASSKDRLAPIYGYTF. The full variable domain, with the rest looked up from reference TRBV9 and TRBJ1-2, is DSGVTQTPKHLITATGQRVTLRCSPRSGDLSVYWYQQSLDQGLQFLIQYYNGEERAKGNILERFSAQQFPDLHSELNLSSLELGDSALYFCASSKDRLAPIYGYTFGSGTRLTVV.

This clonotype was detected many times. The chain is built from TRBV7-6 and TRBJ2-4; no definite D call. CDR3 length: 13 amino acids. V lost 5 bases and J lost 8, with 13 bases in between. Germline-derived CDR1 and CDR2 are SGHVS and FNYEAQ. Here the CDR3 reads CASSTDPGDIQYF. CDR3 sequence (DNA): TGTGCCAGCAGCACGGACCCCGGAGACATTCAGTACTTC.

This clonotype was picked up many times. The chain combines TRBV18 with TRBJ2-4; D is unclear. V lost 3 bases and J lost 8, with 11 bases in between. The germline V gene encodes CDR1 KGHSH and CDR2 LQKENI. The CDR3 runs to 13 residues. In nucleotides, the CDR3 is TGTGCCAGCTCACCCCCCGGGTTGGACATTCAGTACTTC. It is translated as CASSPPGLDIQYF.

This clonotype has a count of ten or more. The J gene is TRBJ1-3, the V gene TRBV7-8, with TRBD1 as a possible D gene (5 bases). Trimming pared 3 bases from V and 0 bases from J, leaving 12 bases between. Germline V CDR1 and CDR2: SGHVS, FQNEAQ. CDR3 size: 16 residues. The CDR3 nucleotides are TGTGCCAGCAGCTTCCCCGGGGCCGACTCTGGAAACACCATATATTTT. Translated: CASSFPGADSGNTIYF.

The genes are TRBV29-1 and TRBJ1-4; D remains unclear. The ends were cut back, 7 bases at V and 0 bases at J, with 9 bases in the middle. CDR3 length: 13 amino acids. Looked up from germline, CDR1 is SQVTM and CDR2 is ANQGSEA. Here the CDR3 reads CSASSATNEKLFF. The CDR3 DNA sequence: TGCAGCGCTTCGAGTGCAACTAATGAAAAACTGTTTTTT. Full variable domain (remainder filled in from reference TRBV29-1 and TRBJ1-4): SAVISQKPSRDICQRGTSLTIQCQVDSQVTMMFWYRQQPGQSLTLIATANQGSEATYESGFVIDKFPISRPNLTFSTLTVSNMSPEDSSIYLCSASSATNEKLFFGSGTQLSVL.

There are many counts of this clonotype. The V and J genes are TRBV4-1 and TRBJ1-2; tentative D call: TRBD1 (6 bases). V dropped 6 bases and J dropped 6 bases, with 20 bases sitting between them. The CDR3 totals 15 residues. Germline assignment: CDR1 MGHRA and CDR2 YSYEKL. CDR3 protein: CASRKAGGRRDGYTF. The CDR3 DNA reads as TGCGCCAGCAGAAAAGCCGGGGGCCGTAGGGATGGCTACACCTTC.

This chain links TRBV4-2 with TRBJ2-7, with no clear D. The V end lost 1 base, the J end lost 6 bases, and 7 bases lay between the germline ends. Germline CDR1 LGHNA, CDR2 YNFKEQ. The CDR3 length is 12 residues. CDR3 region: CASSQVPLEQYF. The DNA of the CDR3 is TGTGCCAGCAGCCAAGTCCCCCTCGAGCAGTACTTC.

This clonotype has ten or more counts. V usage is TRBV4-1 and J usage is TRBJ2-7, with a weak D call TRBD2 (6 bases). CDR1 and CDR2 from the germline V gene are MGHRA and YSYEKL. Deletions cut 0 bases from V and 3 bases from J, with 12 bases between. The CDR3 runs 15 residues. In DNA form, the CDR3 reads TGCGCCAGCAGCCAAGATTCGGGGGTGAACTACGAGCAGTACGTC. Translated: CASSQDSGVNYEQYV.

This clonotype was seen just once. This chain uses TRBV6-5 with TRBJ2-3; 8 nucleotides align to TRBD1. Germline CDR1 reads MNHEY; CDR2 reads SVGAGI. The CDR3 consists of 14 residues. The junction had 6 bases not matched to a gene; V was cut back by 6 bases and J by 4 bases. The CDR3 spells CASRETGEADTQYF. CDR3 DNA sequence: TGTGCCAGCAGAGAGACAGGGGAGGCAGATACGCAGTATTTT.

This clonotype has ten or more counts. The chain carries TRBV11-2 and TRBJ2-5; no reliable D call. The ends were cut back, 1 base at V and 1 base at J, with 13 bases in the middle. Germline values: CDR1 SGHAT, CDR2 FQNNGV. This CDR3 contains 16 residues. The CDR3 spells CASSLVFGRPQETQYF. Written as DNA, the CDR3 is TGTGCCAGCAGCTTAGTCTTCGGCAGGCCCCAAGAGACCCAGTACTTC. Full variable domain (rest looked up from reference TRBV11-2 and TRBJ2-5): EAGVAQSPRYKIIEKRQSVAFWCNPISGHATLYWYQQILGQGPKLLIQFQNNGVVDDSQLPKDRFSAERLKGVDSTLKIQPAKLEDSAVYLCASSLVFGRPQETQYFGPGTRLLVL.

This clonotype was seen at least ten times. The chain uses TRBV29-1 and TRBJ1-2; TRBD1 agrees at 7 bases. CDR3 length equals 13 residues. The junction had 9 bases not matched to a gene; V was cut back by 3 bases and J by 8 bases. Germline CDR1 is SQVTM and CDR2 is ANQGSEA. The CDR3 here is CSVEDAGGRGYTF. CDR3 in DNA: TGCAGCGTTGAGGACGCAGGGGGTCGAGGCTACACCTTC.

This clonotype was seen a handful of times. The rearrangement joins TRBV6-2 or TRBV6-3 to TRBJ1-1; D remains ambiguous. Germline V gene data show CDR1 as MNHEY and CDR2 as SVGEGT. V lost 5 bases to trimming and J lost 1 base, with 14 bases between them. CDR3 size: 15 residues. CDR3 DNA sequence: TGTGCCAGCAGTGAACTCCCGGCCGGGAACACTGAAGCTTTCTTT. The encoded protein is CASSELPAGNTEAFF.

This chain connects TRBV29-1 to TRBJ2-6; D uncertain. CDR3 length: 14 residues. The V end was cut by 5 bases, the J end by 5 bases, with 13 bases between. Per germline, CDR1 SQVTM and CDR2 ANQGSEA. The CDR3 region has the DNA TGCAGCGTTTCGGTAGGGCACCGGGCCAACGTCCTGACTTTC. Residues: CSVSVGHRANVLTF.

Many counts were recorded for this clonotype. The chain combines TRBV29-1 with TRBJ2-3; D may be TRBD1 (6 bases). Germline V gives CDR1 SQVTM, CDR2 ANQGSEA. Trimming stripped 6 bases from V and 2 bases from J, with 9 bases between. The CDR3 length is 12 residues. CDR3 amino acids: CSVRGVTDTQYF. For the CDR3, the DNA is TGCAGCGTCAGGGGTGTCACAGATACGCAGTATTTT.

Ten or more counts support this clonotype. The gene calls are TRBV4-2 and TRBJ1-4; D is uncertain. Between the trimmed V and J ends, which lost 1 base and 0 bases, there was a span of 15 bases. The CDR3 runs to 18 residues. Germline CDR1 reads LGHNA; CDR2 reads YNFKEQ. This chain's CDR3 is CASSQAAGRAATNEKLFF. CDR3 DNA: TGTGCCAGCAGCCAAGCCGCCGGAAGGGCTGCAACTAATGAAAAACTGTTTTTT.

J is TRBJ2-3 and V is TRBV7-9, with D tentatively TRBD2 (6 bases). The CDR3 runs to 11 residues. V was pared by 8 bases and J by 7 bases, with 10 bases between. Per germline, CDR1 SEHNR and CDR2 FQNEAQ (reference sequence). The CDR3 here is CASAGGNTQYF. CDR3 nucleotide sequence: TGTGCCAGCGCCGGGGGAAATACGCAGTATTTT.

This clonotype has more than one count but fewer than ten. This chain joins TRBV7-2 and TRBJ2-2; tentative D call: TRBD1 (6 bases). Germline V CDR1 and CDR2: SGHTA, FQGNSA. There are 14 residues in the CDR3. V lost 0 bases, J lost 7 bases, and 9 bases lay in between. The CDR3 region is CASSLATGNGELFF. CDR3 in DNA: TGTGCCAGCAGCTTAGCCACAGGGAACGGGGAGCTGTTTTTT. The full variable domain, with the rest looked up from reference TRBV7-2 and TRBJ2-2, is GAGVSQSPSNKVTEKGKDVELRCDPISGHTALYWYRQSLGQGLEFLIYFQGNSAPDKSGLPSDRFSAERTGGSVSTLTIQRTQQEDSAVYLCASSLATGNGELFFGEGSRLTVL.

This clonotype appeared many times. The rearrangement uses TRBV7-9 and TRBJ1-2, with 8 bases matching TRBD1. This CDR3 contains 14 residues. Germline trimming cut 0 bases from V and 4 bases from J; bases unmatched to any gene: 1. Germline CDR1 SEHNR, CDR2 FQNEAQ (reference sequence). CDR3 residues: CASSLATGGYGYTF. CDR3 nucleotides: TGTGCCAGCAGCTTAGCTACAGGGGGCTATGGCTACACCTTC.

The chain has TRBV21-1 and TRBJ2-6; the tabulated D call, TRBD1, remains unverified against the DNA. TRBV21-1 is a pseudogene segment. This CDR3 is 18 amino acids long. The CDR3, as DNA: TGTGCCAGCAGCGTCCGGGACAGGGGTTTCTCTGGGGCCAACGTCCTGACTTTC. This encodes CASSVRDRGFSGANVLTF.

This clonotype has a handful of counts. The chain recombines TRBV7-9 with TRBJ2-1; the match to TRBD2 covers 8 bases. CDR1 is SEHNR, CDR2 FQNEAQ, per germline (reference sequence). The CDR3 runs 15 residues. The ends lost 4 bases at V and 1 base at J; junction bases unmatched: 3. This chain's CDR3 is CASSYGGVSYNEQFF. As DNA, the CDR3 is TGTGCCAGCAGCTACGGGGGGGTGTCCTACAATGAGCAGTTCTTC.

This clonotype was counted only a few times. This chain uses TRBV24-1 with TRBJ2-1; D is ambiguous. This CDR3 contains 12 residues. Germline V gene lookup returns CDR1 KGHDR and CDR2 SFDVKD. V was pared by 3 bases and J by 7 bases, with 6 bases between. In DNA form, the CDR3 reads TGTGCCACCAGTGATGAGGATAATGAGCAGTTCTTC. It is translated as CATSDEDNEQFF.

This clonotype was seen at least ten times. The chain couples TRBV19 to TRBJ2-1; D is possibly TRBD1 or TRBD2 (5 bases each). Germline CDR1 LNHDA, CDR2 SQIVND (reference sequence). V was pared by 0 bases and J by 2 bases, with 11 bases between. This CDR3 is 16 amino acids long. CDR3 sequence: CASSIDPGDPYNEQFF. CDR3 DNA sequence: TGTGCCAGTAGTATAGATCCCGGGGACCCCTACAATGAGCAGTTCTTC.

The chain recombines TRBV29-1 with TRBJ2-7; a weak D match, TRBD1 (6 bases). This CDR3 spans 14 amino acids. The V end was cut by 2 bases, the J end by 2 bases, with 13 bases between. Germline V gene sequence: CDR1 SQVTM, CDR2 ANQGSEA. The CDR3 bases are TGCAGCGTTGAAACGTGGGCAGGGGCCTACGAGCAGTACTTC. This gives the protein CSVETWAGAYEQYF.